Listed below are T cell receptor beta chains from one sample, sequenced in a study of T cell clones after liver transplantation. The protocol was immunoSEQ multiplex PCR, while the TCRdb copy is restricted to in-frame clones and leaves out a portion. The sample records around 1,200 clones, about 40% being singletons. Their target antigens are unknown. The source material was CD4+ T cells from cultured PBMCs. These receptors were taken from a human patient who received a liver transplant. T cells may partly derive from the graft donor. The CDR3 runs from the conserved cysteine through the conserved F or W. D genes are given only for firm matches. Clone size, where shown, is once, few, many, or a class for clones that have expanded.

d_gene | j_gene | v_gene | abundance | CDR3nt | CDR3aa
TRBD2 | TRBJ2-2 | TRBV7-2 | large | TGTGCCAGCAGCTTACTAGCGGGAGATCTCACCGGGGAGCTGTTTTTT | CASSLLAGDLTGELFF
- | TRBJ2-1 | TRBV9 | few | TGTGCCAGCAGCGTAGCAGGCCTCTACAATGAGCAGTTCTTC | CASSVAGLYNEQFF
TRBD1 | TRBJ1-2 | TRBV6-6 | - | TGTGCCAGCAGTTACCGGGGGGTGCCCAGGGGGGGCTACACCTTC | CASSYRGVPRGGYTF
- | TRBJ2-7 | TRBV5-1 | large | TGCGCCAGCAGCTTGGACAGCACGACCTACGAGCAGTACTTC | CASSLDSTTYEQYF
- | TRBJ2-5 | TRBV30 | few | TGTGCCTGGAGTGACCAGGTGCAAGAGACCCAGTACTTC | CAWSDQVQETQYF
- | TRBJ2-7 | TRBV28 | few | TGTGCCAGCAGGTTTTCTCGGACAGTGACCTCCGAGCAGTACTTC | CASRFSRTVTSEQYF
- | TRBJ2-7 | TRBV6-6 | hyperexpanded | TGTGCCAGCAGCCCCCGGACCCGTACCTACGAGCAGTACTTC | CASSPRTRTYEQYF
TRBD2 | TRBJ2-7 | TRBV2 | - | TGTGCCAGCAAAAGACTAGCGGGGGAGCAGTACTTC | CASKRLAGEQYF
- | TRBJ1-2 | TRBV11-2 | - | TGTGCCAGCAGCTTACGGGCAGGGCGGGGTGGCTACACCTTC | CASSLRAGRGGYTF
- | TRBJ1-5 | TRBV28 | few | TGTGCCAGCAGCCCTGCGGGGCTCGAAGGGCCCCAGCATTTT | CASSPAGLEGPQHF
- | TRBJ2-1 | TRBV29-1 | - | TGCAGCGTTGCATGGATCGGCAATGAGCAGTTCTTC | CSVAWIGNEQFF
- | TRBJ1-5 | TRBV6-4 | - | TGTGCCAGCAGTGGGGGGATATCAGGGCAGCCCCAGCATTTT | CASSGGISGQPQHF
TRBD1 | TRBJ1-2 | TRBV6-1 | large | TGTGCCAGCAGGGAGACAGGGGGAGGCTATGGCTACACCTTC | CASRETGGGYGYTF
TRBD1 | TRBJ1-1 | TRBV2 | large | TGTGCCAGCAGTGACCAGCAGGGGGCAGGCACTGAAGCTTTCTTT | CASSDQQGAGTEAFF
- | TRBJ2-7 | TRBV15 | - | TGTGCCACCAGCAGAGATGGGTCCGGGACTCCTAGCTCCTACGAGCAGTACTTC | CATSRDGSGTPSSYEQYF
- | TRBJ2-5 | TRBV5-6 | - | TGTGCCAGCAGCTCCTCCAGGGGTCAAGAGACCCAGTACTTC | CASSSSRGQETQYF
TRBD1 | TRBJ2-7 | TRBV7-7 | - | TGTGCCAGCAGCATCGGACAGGGGGGGGAGCAGTACTTC | CASSIGQGGEQYF
- | TRBJ2-7 | TRBV5-4 | - | TGTGCCAGCAGCTTGGAGGCCAGGGTCCCAAGGTACTTC | CASSLEARVPRYF
- | TRBJ2-7 | TRBV5-1 | medium-sized | TGCGCCAGCAGCTTGGTCGGGACACAGTACGAGCAGTACTTC | CASSLVGTQYEQYF
- | TRBJ1-1 | TRBV7-9 | - | TGTGCCAGCCGAGGGTCCCGGGAGGGGGCTTTCTTT | CASRGSREGAFF
- | TRBJ2-7 | TRBV11-2 | few | TGTGCCAGCAGCTTAGTAGGTATTCAGTACGAGCAGTACTTC | CASSLVGIQYEQYF
TRBD2 | TRBJ2-2 | TRBV29-1 | - | TGCAGCGTCCCGGGACTAGCGGGAGTCACCGGGGAGCTGTTTTTT | CSVPGLAGVTGELFF
TRBD2 | TRBJ2-7 | TRBV11-2 | - | TGTGCCAGCAGCTTATCAAGAGGCGGGAGGGGATCCTACGAGCAGTACTTC | CASSLSRGGRGSYEQYF
- | TRBJ2-7 | TRBV6-7 | - | TGTGCCAGCAGCCCCCGGACCCGTACCTACGAGCAGTACTTC | CASSPRTRTYEQYF
- | TRBJ2-1 | TRBV5-4 | - | TGTGCCAGCAGTGGGGGTGGGGGGGCGAGCTCCTACAATGAGCAGTTCTTC | CASSGGGGASSYNEQFF
- | TRBJ2-5 | TRBV29-1 | - | TGCAGCGTCCGAAAGAGGACGGTTCAAGAGACCCAGTACTTC | CSVRKRTVQETQYF
- | TRBJ2-5 | TRBV7-2 | - | TGTGCCAGCAGCTTATCGCTAGCCCAAGAGACCCAGTACTTC | CASSLSLAQETQYF
TRBD2 | TRBJ2-3 | TRBV19 | - | TGTGCCAGTCGGTGCCTCGGGGGCGGGGGGGCGAGGTATACGCAGTATTTT | CASRCLGGGGARYTQYF
- | TRBJ2-7 | TRBV7-1 | - | TGTGCCAGCAGCTTCGAGGGGCAATACTCCTACGAGCAGTACTTC | CASSFEGQYSYEQYF
TRBD2 | TRBJ2-7 | TRBV2 | hyperexpanded | TGTGCCAGCGGGGGACTAGCGGGGGAGCAGTACTTC | CASGGLAGEQYF
TRBD1 | TRBJ2-1 | TRBV6-5 | - | TGTGCCAGCAGTTACTCGGGGACAGGGGATCGGGAGCAGTTCTTC | CASSYSGTGDREQFF
- | TRBJ2-7 | TRBV6-9 | few | TGTGCCAGCAGCCCCCGGACCCGTACCTACGAGCAGTACTTC | CASSPRTRTYEQYF
- | TRBJ2-5 | TRBV7-2 | few | TGTGCCAGCAGTGAAGAGACCCAGTACTTC | CASSEETQYF
- | TRBJ1-2 | TRBV19 | few | TGTGCCAGTAGGACAGAAGGTCTCACTAACTATGGCTACACCTTC | CASRTEGLTNYGYTF
- | TRBJ2-7 | TRBV5-4 | - | TGTGCCAGCACTACGGGGGGGACAGGGTCCTACGAGCAGTACTTC | CASTTGGTGSYEQYF
TRBD2 | TRBJ2-1 | TRBV7-2 | - | TGTGCCAGCAGTTCCTTGCGGGAGAGGTCCTACAATGAGCAGTTCTTC | CASSSLRERSYNEQFF
TRBD2 | TRBJ2-3 | TRBV28 | - | TGTGCCAGCAGTTTAGGCGGGAGTTTGGGAGATACGCAGTATTTT | CASSLGGSLGDTQYF
TRBD1 | TRBJ2-1 | TRBV14 | - | TGTGCCAGCAGCCCGGACAGGAATGAGCAGTTCTTC | CASSPDRNEQFF
- | TRBJ1-2 | TRBV10-3 | large | TGTGCCACCGGGGACACCAACTATGGCTACACCTTC | CATGDTNYGYTF
- | TRBJ1-2 | TRBV7-9 | - | TGTGCCAGCAGCTTAGAACTCCGGGCTGGTGGCTACACCTTC | CASSLELRAGGYTF
- | TRBJ2-6 | TRBV2 | - | TGTGCCAGCAGTTGGGGGGGGGCCAACGTCCTGACTTTC | CASSWGGANVLTF
- | TRBJ1-2 | TRBV7-2 | - | TGTGCCAGCAGCTTCAAGAGAGGAGTCGGCTACACCTTC | CASSFKRGVGYTF
TRBD2 | TRBJ2-1 | TRBV11-3 | - | TGTGCCAGCAGACCTCACCCCGCCGGGAGGAGGGCGGATGAGCAGTTCTTC | CASRPHPAGRRADEQFF
- | TRBJ1-5 | TRBV6-1 | hyperexpanded | TGTGCCAGCAGTGGGGGGATATCAGGGCAGCCCCAGCATTTT | CASSGGISGQPQHF
- | TRBJ1-2 | TRBV7-2 | - | TGTGCCAGCAGTTTACAGGGAACAGGTGGCTACACCTTC | CASSLQGTGGYTF
- | TRBJ1-2 | TRBV11-3 | - | TGTGCCAGCAGCTCTCTGACGGGGGATGGCTACACCTTC | CASSSLTGDGYTF
TRBD1 | TRBJ2-7 | TRBV28 | few | TGTGCCAGCAGGACAGGGGGTGGGTACGAGCAGTACTTC | CASRTGGGYEQYF
- | TRBJ1-2 | TRBV11-2 | - | TGTGCCAGCAGCTTAGGGCCGAACTATGGCTACACCTTC | CASSLGPNYGYTF
- | TRBJ2-5 | TRBV10-3 | large | TGTGCCATCAGTGGGGGAGAGACCCAGTACTTC | CAISGGETQYF
- | TRBJ2-1 | TRBV6-4 | medium-sized | TGTGCCAGCAATCGGTCCCAGGATGATAGGAGATACAATGAGCAGTTCTTC | CASNRSQDDRRYNEQFF
- | TRBJ2-1 | TRBV7-2 | - | TGTGCCAGCAGCTTATTGTGGGCCGGGGACAATGAGCAGTTCTTC | CASSLLWAGDNEQFF
TRBD1 | TRBJ2-1 | TRBV25-1 | large | TGTGCCAGCAGCCGGGACAGTTACAATGAGCAGTTCTTC | CASSRDSYNEQFF
TRBD2 | TRBJ2-1 | TRBV29-1 | medium-sized | TGCAGCGTTGTTGCGCTAGCGGGAGGTGAGCAGTTCTTC | CSVVALAGGEQFF